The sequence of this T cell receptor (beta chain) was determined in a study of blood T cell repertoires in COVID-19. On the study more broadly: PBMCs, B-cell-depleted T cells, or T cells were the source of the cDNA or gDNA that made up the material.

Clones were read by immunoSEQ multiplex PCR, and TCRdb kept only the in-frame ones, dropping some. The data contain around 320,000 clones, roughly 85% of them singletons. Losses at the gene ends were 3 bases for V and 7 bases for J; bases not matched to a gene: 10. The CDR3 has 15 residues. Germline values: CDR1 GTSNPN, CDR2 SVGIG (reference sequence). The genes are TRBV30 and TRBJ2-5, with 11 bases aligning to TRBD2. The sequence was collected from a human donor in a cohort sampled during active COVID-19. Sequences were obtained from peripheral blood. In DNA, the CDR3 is TGTGCCTGGAGCGCGACTAGCGGGGTGCCGGGGACCCAGTACTTC. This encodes CAWSATSGVPGTQYF.